These 27 T cell receptor beta chains were all obtained from the same sample, sequenced in a study of blood T cell repertoires in COVID-19. Here immunoSEQ multiplex PCR was the method, and the copy in TCRdb shows in-frame clones only, minus some. The sample has over 250,000 clones; approximately 82% are singletons. Sequences were obtained from PBMCs or T cells enriched from blood (not recorded which). The receptors originated from a man in his forties who had been exposed to COVID-19.

V gene TRBV9 combines with J gene TRBJ1-1; possibly TRBD1 for D (5 bases). V lost 4 bases and J 12 bases, leaving 16 bases between the germline ends. The CDR3 has 12 residues. Germline values: CDR1 SGDLS, CDR2 YYNGEE. CDR3 nucleotides: TGTGCCAGCAGCCGCCAGGACACAAGGCCTTTCTTT. Translated, it gives CASSRQDTRPFF.

The chain carries TRBV27 and TRBJ2-1; 11 bases fit TRBD2. Germline CDR1 reads MNHEY; CDR2 reads SMNVEV (reference sequence). The CDR3 covers 14 residues. V shed 6 bases and J 6 bases; nucleotides not matched to a gene: 4. CDR3 in DNA: TGTGCCAGCAGACTAGCGGGAGATGGCAATGAGCAGTTCTTC. Translated: CASRLAGDGNEQFF.

J is TRBJ2-7 and V is TRBV12-3 or TRBV12-4, with TRBD2 as a possible D gene (5 bases). CDR3 size: 13 residues. Trimming removed 3 bases from V and 7 bases from J, with 13 bases in between. The CDR3 spells CASSLARVQEQYF. The CDR3, as DNA: TGTGCCAGCAGTTTGGCGAGGGTCCAAGAGCAGTACTTC.

The chain recombines TRBV2 with TRBJ1-1; D remains ambiguous. V lost 9 bases and J 6 bases, leaving 11 bases between the germline ends. The CDR3 loop spans 11 amino acids. Per the germline V gene, CDR1 is SNHLY and CDR2 is FYNNEI. The CDR3 spells CASGWSAEAFF. DNA for the CDR3: TGTGCCAGTGGGTGGAGCGCTGAAGCTTTCTTT.

In regard to this clone: This CDR3 is also generated by other DNA sequences in the sample. This chain connects TRBV30 to TRBJ2-3, with 8 nucleotides matching TRBD2. Unmatched junction bases numbered 0, after V lost 0 bases and J lost 1 base. Germline-derived CDR1 and CDR2 are GTSNPN and SVGIG (reference sequence). The CDR3 is made up of 14 amino acids. The DNA of the CDR3 is TGTGCCTGGAGTGTCGGGGGGGGCACAGATACGCAGTATTTT. As protein: CAWSVGGGTDTQYF. The variable domain in full, with the rest retrieved from reference TRBV30 and TRBJ2-3, is SQTIHQWPATLVQPVGSPLSLECTVEGTSNPNLYWYRQAAGRGLQLLFYSVGIGQISSEVPQNLSASRPQDRQFILSSKKLLLSDSGFYLCAWSVGGGTDTQYFGPGTRLTVL.

This sequence joins TRBV12-5 and TRBJ1-1; D unresolved. Germline V gene data show CDR1 as LGHNT and CDR2 as FRNRAP. This CDR3 has 13 residues. The V end was cut by 8 bases, the J end by 3 bases, with 13 bases between. In nucleotides, the CDR3 is TGTGCTAGTACTCGGCCGGCGGACACTGAAGCTTTCTTT. The encoded protein is CASTRPADTEAFF.

V gene TRBV12-3 or TRBV12-4 combines with J gene TRBJ1-5; D ambiguous. Trimming pared 8 bases from V and 0 bases from J, leaving 5 bases between. The CDR3 totals 12 residues. The CDR3, as DNA: TGTGCCAGCGCTAGTAGCAATCAGCCCCAGCATTTT. Encoded protein: CASASSNQPQHF.

V usage is TRBV9 and J usage is TRBJ2-3, with a tentative D call TRBD2 (5 bases). The V and J ends lost 3 bases and 8 bases respectively, with 13 bases between them. This CDR3 is 13 amino acids long. Germline V gene sequence: CDR1 SGDLS, CDR2 YYNGEE. CDR3 nucleotides: TGTGCCAGCAGCGACGGAACTAGTGGTACGCAGTATTTT. Translating it yields CASSDGTSGTQYF.

The V gene is TRBV3-1 (or the pseudogene TRBV3-2), the J gene TRBJ2-3, with 10 bases lining up with TRBD2. This CDR3 spans 15 amino acids. The J segment lost 6 bases and the V segment lost 0 bases, leaving 3 bases of the junction unmatched. Germline assignment: CDR1 LGHDT and CDR2 YNNKEL (reference sequence). Written as DNA, the CDR3 is TGTGCCAGCAGCCAAGATCCTAGCGGGAGTGATACGCAGTATTTT. This sequence encodes CASSQDPSGSDTQYF.

The chain employs TRBV11-3 and TRBJ2-7; 13 positions agree with TRBD2. The CDR3 is 17 amino acids. CDR1 and CDR2 from the germline V gene are SGHNT and YENEEA. V was clipped by 4 bases and J by 1 base; unmatched bases: 7. The CDR3 DNA reads TGTGCCAGCAGCTCCAGGACTAGCGGGAGATTGTCCTACGAGCAGTACTTC. It is translated as CASSSRTSGRLSYEQYF.

The J gene is TRBJ2-1, the V gene TRBV5-1; maybe TRBD2 (7 bases). Trimming removed 4 bases at V and 5 bases at J, with 16 bases between. CDR1 is SGHRS, CDR2 YFSETQ, per germline. This CDR3 spans 15 amino acids. This CDR3 is CASSTAGAGDNEQFF. CDR3 sequence (DNA): TGCGCCAGCAGCACGGCGGGGGCGGGAGACAATGAGCAGTTCTTC.

The chain couples TRBV7-9 to TRBJ2-5; 11 bases are shared with TRBD2. J was trimmed by 4 bases and V by 6 bases; bases with no gene match: 4. Germline CDR1 is SEHNR and CDR2 is FQNEAQ (reference sequence). This CDR3 spans 14 amino acids. This CDR3 is CASSPGTSGETQYF. The CDR3 nucleotides read TGTGCCAGCAGTCCCGGGACTAGCGGAGAGACCCAGTACTTC.

The chain joins TRBV30 to TRBJ2-7; 9 bases are a match to TRBD2. The V and J ends lost 2 bases and 6 bases, in that order; junction bases with no gene match: 26. Germline V lookup: CDR1 GTSNPN, CDR2 SVGIG (reference sequence). The CDR3 loop spans 20 amino acids. CDR3 in amino acids: CAWSSLSSGRPTSGEREQYF. CDR3 DNA: TGTGCCTGGAGTTCCTTGTCCAGCGGGAGGCCTACGAGTGGGGAACGCGAGCAGTACTTC.

This chain links TRBV7-9 with TRBJ1-2, with D hard to call. CDR1 is SEHNR, CDR2 FQNEAQ, per germline (reference sequence). This CDR3 contains 14 residues. V was pared by 3 bases and J by 5 bases, with 13 bases between. The CDR3 DNA reads TGTGCCAGCAGCTTCCCCGGGATAAAATATGGCTACACCTTC. This sequence encodes CASSFPGIKYGYTF.

This sequence joins TRBV2 and TRBJ2-3; D unclear. With 3 bases removed from V and 9 bases from J, the gap between germline ends came to 13 bases. Germline V gives CDR1 SNHLY, CDR2 FYNNEI. There are 13 residues in the CDR3. As DNA, the CDR3 is TGTGCCAGCAGTGATAACGGAGAGGAGACGCAGTATTTT. This sequence encodes CASSDNGEETQYF.

The V gene is TRBV5-1, the J gene TRBJ1-1, with a tentative D call TRBD1 (6 bases). Germline lookup yields CDR1 SGHRS and CDR2 YFSETQ. V lost 2 bases and J lost 4, with 15 bases in between. This CDR3 has 15 residues. CDR3 in amino acids: CASSLHRVGRTEAFF. The DNA of the CDR3 is TGCGCCAGCAGCTTACACAGGGTAGGACGCACTGAAGCTTTCTTT.

V usage is TRBV2 and J usage is TRBJ2-1; 9 bases line up with TRBD1. In germline, CDR1 is SNHLY, CDR2 FYNNEI. The CDR3 has 14 amino acids. The junction had 4 bases not matched to a gene; V was cut back by 10 bases and J by 0 bases. CDR3 in amino acids: CATSTGGSYNEQFF. Here the CDR3 DNA reads TGTGCCACCTCGACAGGGGGCTCCTACAATGAGCAGTTCTTC.

This clone came up a few times. This chain connects TRBV6-1 to TRBJ1-5; TRBD1 might be the D (6 bases). Germline V gene sequence: CDR1 MNHNS, CDR2 SASEGT. CDR3 length: 16 amino acids. The germline V and J ends were trimmed by 2 bases and 2 bases, with 13 bases remaining between them. The chain's CDR3 is CASSELIRQGNQPQHF. In nucleotides, the CDR3 is TGTGCCAGCAGTGAATTAATCCGACAGGGCAATCAGCCCCAGCATTTT.

In the case of this clone: Its ends do not fully match the called genes, so a read error is possible. The V call is TRBV2, the J call TRBJ2-7, with TRBD2 matching 11 bases. Germline V CDR1 and CDR2: SNHLY, FYNNEI. CDR3 length: 15 amino acids. CDR3 region: CASNRRLAGKGEQYF. The CDR3 nucleotides are TGTGCTAGCAACCGGAGACTAGCGGGGAAGGGGGAGCAGTACTTC.

The chain uses TRBV5-4 and TRBJ2-1, with D tentatively TRBD2 (5 bases). This CDR3 spans 16 amino acids. V was shortened by 0 bases and J by 7 bases, with 17 bases between the two germline ends. CDR1 is SGHNT and CDR2 is YYREEE in the germline V gene (reference sequence). DNA for the CDR3: TGTGCCAGCAGCTTGGTAGTACCGGGGTTGGGGAATGAGCAGTTCTTC. Residues: CASSLVVPGLGNEQFF.

The rearrangement uses TRBV20-1 and TRBJ1-2; D gene uncertain. Germline V gene data show CDR1 as DFQATT and CDR2 as SNEGSKA (reference sequence). The CDR3 runs to 11 residues. Trimming cost V 2 bases and J 8 bases, with 9 bases left between them. CDR3 sequence reads: CSARNDWGYTF. Written as DNA, the CDR3 is TGCAGTGCTAGAAATGACTGGGGCTACACCTTC.

J is TRBJ1-1 and V is TRBV9; D uncertain. Trimming took 0 bases from V and 1 from J, leaving 10 bases between them. The germline CDR1 and CDR2 sequences are SGDLS and YYNGEE. This CDR3 comprises 15 residues. CDR3 coding DNA: TGTGCCAGCAGCGTAGAGAGTCAATCGAACACTGAAGCTTTCTTT. This sequence encodes CASSVESQSNTEAFF.

CDR3 protein: CASSLDGTGDNSPLHF. The DNA for the CDR3 is TGTGCCAGCAGCTTAGACGGGACAGGGGACAATTCACCCCTCCACTTT. V gene TRBV7-3 combines with J gene TRBJ1-6; 10 bases map to TRBD1. The junction had 5 bases not matched to a gene; V was cut back by 2 bases and J by 7 bases. CDR1 is SGHTA, CDR2 FQGTGA, per germline. The CDR3 contains 16 residues.

This chain joins TRBV6-5 and TRBJ1-1; D remains ambiguous. The CDR3 runs 15 residues. V gave up 2 bases and J gave up 1 base, with 11 bases separating them. Germline V gives CDR1 MNHEY, CDR2 SVGAGI. The CDR3 region has the DNA TGTGCCAGCAGTTACGGTTGGGCAGAGAACACTGAAGCTTTCTTT. Protein product: CASSYGWAENTEAFF.

This chain joins TRBV11-2 and TRBJ1-3; weak D call: TRBD1 (5 bases). Per the germline V gene, CDR1 is SGHAT and CDR2 is FQNNGV. V lost 0 bases, J lost 2 bases, and 8 bases lay in between. CDR3 length: 15 residues. The CDR3 nucleotides are TGTGCCAGCAGCTTAGACAGGGTCGCTGGAAACACCATATATTTT. It specifies CASSLDRVAGNTIYF. The full variable domain, rest sourced from reference TRBV11-2 and TRBJ1-3, is EAGVAQSPRYKIIEKRQSVAFWCNPISGHATLYWYQQILGQGPKLLIQFQNNGVVDDSQLPKDRFSAERLKGVDSTLKIQPAKLEDSAVYLCASSLDRVAGNTIYFGEGSWLTVV.

This chain joins TRBV5-4 and TRBJ1-1; D remains ambiguous. The CDR3 contains 14 residues. Germline V gene lookup returns CDR1 SGHNT and CDR2 YYREEE (reference sequence). V lost 0 bases and J 1 base, leaving 7 bases between the germline ends. DNA of the CDR3: TGTGCCAGCAGCTTGGCCGGTACGAACACTGAAGCTTTCTTT. Amino acid sequence: CASSLAGTNTEAFF.

This chain uses TRBV7-2 with TRBJ2-7; D gene uncertain. V was clipped by 4 bases and J by 0 bases, with 10 bases between them. The CDR3 covers 14 residues. CDR1 SGHTA and CDR2 FQGNSA come from the germline V gene. CDR3: CASSSPGSSYEQYF. As DNA, the CDR3 is TGTGCCAGCAGCTCACCTGGCAGCTCCTACGAGCAGTACTTC.